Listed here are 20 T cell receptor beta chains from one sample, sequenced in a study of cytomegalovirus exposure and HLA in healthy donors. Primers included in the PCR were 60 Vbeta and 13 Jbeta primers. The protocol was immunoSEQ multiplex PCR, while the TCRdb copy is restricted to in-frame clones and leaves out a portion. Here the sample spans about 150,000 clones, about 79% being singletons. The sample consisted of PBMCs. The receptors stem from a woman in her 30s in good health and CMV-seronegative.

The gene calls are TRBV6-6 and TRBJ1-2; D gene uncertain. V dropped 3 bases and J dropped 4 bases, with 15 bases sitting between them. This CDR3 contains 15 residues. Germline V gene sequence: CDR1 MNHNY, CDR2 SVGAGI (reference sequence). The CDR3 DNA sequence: TGTGCCAGCAGTTATTCCGAGGCGCGGGGCTATGGCTACACCTTC. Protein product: CASSYSEARGYGYTF.

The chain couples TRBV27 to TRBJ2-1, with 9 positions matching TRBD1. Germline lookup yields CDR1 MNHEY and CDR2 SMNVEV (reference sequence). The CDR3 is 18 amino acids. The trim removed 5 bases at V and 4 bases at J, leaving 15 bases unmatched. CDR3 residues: CASSGGTGLGGLYNEQFF. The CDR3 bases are TGTGCCAGCAGTGGGGGGACAGGGTTAGGAGGGCTTTACAATGAGCAGTTCTTC.

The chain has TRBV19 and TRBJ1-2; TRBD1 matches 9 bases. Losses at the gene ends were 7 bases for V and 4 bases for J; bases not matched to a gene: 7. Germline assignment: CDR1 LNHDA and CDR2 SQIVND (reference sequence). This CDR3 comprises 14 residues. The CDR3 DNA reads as TGTGCCAGTATGACCGGGACAGGGCCCTATGGCTACACCTTC. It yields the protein CASMTGTGPYGYTF.

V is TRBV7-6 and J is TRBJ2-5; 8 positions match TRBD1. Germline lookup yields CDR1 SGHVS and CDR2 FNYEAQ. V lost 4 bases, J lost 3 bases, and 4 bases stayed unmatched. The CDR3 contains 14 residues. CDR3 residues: CASSSGGGKETQYF. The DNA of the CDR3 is TGTGCCAGCAGCTCAGGGGGCGGAAAAGAGACCCAGTACTTC.

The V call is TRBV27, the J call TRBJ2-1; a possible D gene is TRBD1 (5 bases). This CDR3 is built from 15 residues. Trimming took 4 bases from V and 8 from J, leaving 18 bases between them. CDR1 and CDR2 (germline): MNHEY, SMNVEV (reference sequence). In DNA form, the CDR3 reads TGTGCCAGCAGTTCGGCTGATGGGGCAGCCCATGAGCAGTTCTTC. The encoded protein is CASSSADGAAHEQFF.

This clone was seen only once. The CDR3 DNA reads TGTGCCAGCAGCCCGACCGGGAGGGAAGCTTTCTTT. This encodes CASSPTGREAFF. This chain joins TRBV25-1 and TRBJ1-1, with D unresolved. CDR1 and CDR2 (germline): MGHDK, SYGVNS. The CDR3 is 12 amino acids. With 6 bases removed from V and 8 bases from J, the gap between germline ends came to 13 bases.

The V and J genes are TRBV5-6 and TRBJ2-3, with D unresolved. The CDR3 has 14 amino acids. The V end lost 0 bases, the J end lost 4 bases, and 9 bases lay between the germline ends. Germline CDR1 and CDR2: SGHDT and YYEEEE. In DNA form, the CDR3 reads TGTGCCAGCAGCTTGGGCGAGAGTGCAGATACGCAGTATTTT. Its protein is CASSLGESADTQYF.

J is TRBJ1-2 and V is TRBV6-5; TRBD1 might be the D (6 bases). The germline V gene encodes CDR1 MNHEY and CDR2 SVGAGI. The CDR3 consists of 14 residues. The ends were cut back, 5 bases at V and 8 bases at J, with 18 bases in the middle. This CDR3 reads CASSPAIGTNGYTF. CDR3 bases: TGTGCCAGCAGTCCTGCGATTGGGACAAACGGCTACACCTTC.

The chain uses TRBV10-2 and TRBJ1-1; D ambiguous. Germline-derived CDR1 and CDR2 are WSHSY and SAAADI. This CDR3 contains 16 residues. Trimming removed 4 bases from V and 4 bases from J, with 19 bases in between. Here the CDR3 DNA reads TGCGCCAGCAGTGGGCCAGTCCAGGCTCGGTTCACTGAAGCTTTCTTT. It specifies CASSGPVQARFTEAFF.

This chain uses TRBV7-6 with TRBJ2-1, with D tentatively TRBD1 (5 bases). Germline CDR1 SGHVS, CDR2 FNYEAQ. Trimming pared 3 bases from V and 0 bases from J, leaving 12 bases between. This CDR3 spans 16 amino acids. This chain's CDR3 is CASSFRQSSSYNEQFF. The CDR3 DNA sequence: TGTGCCAGCAGCTTTCGACAGAGCAGCTCCTACAATGAGCAGTTCTTC.

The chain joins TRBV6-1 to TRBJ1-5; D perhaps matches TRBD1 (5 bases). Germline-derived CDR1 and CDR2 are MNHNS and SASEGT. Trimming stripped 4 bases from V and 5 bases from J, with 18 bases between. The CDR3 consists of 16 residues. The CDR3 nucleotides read TGTGCCAGCAGTGCCAGTGTTCAGGGAGGTGATCAGCCCCAGCATTTT. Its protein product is CASSASVQGGDQPQHF.

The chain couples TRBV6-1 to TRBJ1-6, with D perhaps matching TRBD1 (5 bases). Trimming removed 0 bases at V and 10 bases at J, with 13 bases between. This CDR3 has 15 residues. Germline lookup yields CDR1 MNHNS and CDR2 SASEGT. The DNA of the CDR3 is TGTGCCAGCAGTGAAGCCCCAGGGTCGAGATCACCCCTCCACTTT. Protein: CASSEAPGSRSPLHF.

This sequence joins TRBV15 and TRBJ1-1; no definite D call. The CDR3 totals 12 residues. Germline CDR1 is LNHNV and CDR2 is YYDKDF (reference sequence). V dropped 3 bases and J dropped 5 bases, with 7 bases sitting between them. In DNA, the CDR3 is TGTGCCACCAGCAGGCCCCAGACTGAAGCTTTCTTT. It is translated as CATSRPQTEAFF. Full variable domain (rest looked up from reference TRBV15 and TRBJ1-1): DAMVIQNPRYQVTQFGKPVTLSCSQTLNHNVMYWYQQKSSQAPKLLFHYYDKDFNNEADTPDNFQSRRPNTSFCFLDIRSPGLGDTAMYLCATSRPQTEAFFGQGTRLTVV.

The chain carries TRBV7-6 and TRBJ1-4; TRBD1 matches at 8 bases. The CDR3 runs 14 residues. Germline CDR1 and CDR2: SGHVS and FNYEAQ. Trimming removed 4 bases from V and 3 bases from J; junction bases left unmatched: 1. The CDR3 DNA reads TGTGCCAGCAGCTCGACAGGGGCTAATGAAAAACTGTTTTTT. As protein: CASSSTGANEKLFF.

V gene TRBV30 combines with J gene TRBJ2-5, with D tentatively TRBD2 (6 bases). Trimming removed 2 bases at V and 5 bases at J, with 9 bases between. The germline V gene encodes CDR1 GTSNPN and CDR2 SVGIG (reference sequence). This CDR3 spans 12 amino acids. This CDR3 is CAWSPRGETQYF. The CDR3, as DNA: TGTGCCTGGAGTCCCCGGGGGGAGACCCAGTACTTC.

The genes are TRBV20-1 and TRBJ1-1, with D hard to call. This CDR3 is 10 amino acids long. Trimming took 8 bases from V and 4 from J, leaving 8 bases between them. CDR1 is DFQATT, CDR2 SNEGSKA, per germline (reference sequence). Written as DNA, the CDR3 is TGCAGTCCCAGCGGCACTGAAGCTTTCTTT. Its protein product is CSPSGTEAFF.

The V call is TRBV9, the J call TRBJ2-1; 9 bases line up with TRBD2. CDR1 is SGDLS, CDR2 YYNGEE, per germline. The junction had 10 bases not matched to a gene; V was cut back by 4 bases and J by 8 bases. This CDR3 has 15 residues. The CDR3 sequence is CASSLNAGGLDEQFF. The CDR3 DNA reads TGTGCCAGCAGCTTAAACGCGGGGGGGCTTGATGAGCAGTTCTTC.

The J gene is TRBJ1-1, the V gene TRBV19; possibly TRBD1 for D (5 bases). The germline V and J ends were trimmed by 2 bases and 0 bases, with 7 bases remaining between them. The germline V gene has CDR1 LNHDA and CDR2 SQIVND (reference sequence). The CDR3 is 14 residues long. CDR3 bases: TGTGCCAGTAGTATACAGGGCGTGAACACTGAAGCTTTCTTT. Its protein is CASSIQGVNTEAFF.

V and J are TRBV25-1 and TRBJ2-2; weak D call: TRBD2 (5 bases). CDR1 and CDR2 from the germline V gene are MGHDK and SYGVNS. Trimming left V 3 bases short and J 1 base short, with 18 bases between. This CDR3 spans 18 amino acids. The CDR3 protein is CASSDSPMMTMNTGELFF. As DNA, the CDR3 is TGTGCCAGCAGTGACTCACCTATGATGACTATGAACACCGGGGAGCTGTTTTTT.

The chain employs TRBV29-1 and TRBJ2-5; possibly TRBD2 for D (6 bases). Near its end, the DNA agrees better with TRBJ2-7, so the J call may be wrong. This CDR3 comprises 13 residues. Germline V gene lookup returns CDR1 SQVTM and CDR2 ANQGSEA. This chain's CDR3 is CSVRGLASYEQYF. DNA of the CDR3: TGCAGCGTTCGAGGGCTAGCGAGCTACGAGCAGTACTTC.